The clone carrying this T cell receptor beta chain has ten or more counts. In germline, CDR1 is MNHEY, CDR2 SMNVEV (reference sequence). Trimming removed 6 bases at V and 8 bases at J, with 25 bases between. The CDR3 is 17 amino acids. The sample originates from a study of T cells in Graves' hyperthyroidism and ophthalmopathy. The CDR3 regions of TCR beta were amplified from RNA transcripts. HTBI primers were used for first-round RT-PCR of the TCR CDR3. In TCRdb, the multiplex PCR reads were re-called with MiXCR into one record per CDR3 protein. The sample lists 350,000 to 450,000 distinct CDR3 sequences; about 17% were seen once.

Sequenced material: blood. The sequence was collected from a woman in her twenties or thirties with Graves' hyperthyroidism that later progressed to Graves' ophthalmopathy. The gene calls are TRBV27 and TRBJ1-4; possibly TRBD1 for D (6 bases). CDR3 amino acids: CASSGHLRGALEEKLFF. For the CDR3, the DNA is TGTGCCAGCAGCGGTCACCTAAGGGGGGCTCTTGAGGAAAAACTGTTTTTT.